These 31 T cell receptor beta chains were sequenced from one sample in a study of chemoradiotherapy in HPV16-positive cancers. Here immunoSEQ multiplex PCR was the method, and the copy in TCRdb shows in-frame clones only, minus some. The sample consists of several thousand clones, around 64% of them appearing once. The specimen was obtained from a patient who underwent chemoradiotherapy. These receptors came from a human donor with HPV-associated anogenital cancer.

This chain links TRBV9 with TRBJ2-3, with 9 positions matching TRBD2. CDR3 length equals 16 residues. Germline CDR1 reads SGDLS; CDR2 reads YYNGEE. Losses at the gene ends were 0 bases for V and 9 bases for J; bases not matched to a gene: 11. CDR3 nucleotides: TGTGCCAGCAGCGTAGGGGCGGGGGGGCTTGGAGAGACGCAGTATTTT. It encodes CASSVGAGGLGETQYF.

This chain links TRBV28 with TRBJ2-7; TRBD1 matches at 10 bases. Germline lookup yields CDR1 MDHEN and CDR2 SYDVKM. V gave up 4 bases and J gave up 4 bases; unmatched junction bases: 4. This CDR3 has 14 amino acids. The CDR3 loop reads CASSSGQGVYEQYF. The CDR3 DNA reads TGTGCCAGCAGTTCCGGACAGGGGGTGTACGAGCAGTACTTC.

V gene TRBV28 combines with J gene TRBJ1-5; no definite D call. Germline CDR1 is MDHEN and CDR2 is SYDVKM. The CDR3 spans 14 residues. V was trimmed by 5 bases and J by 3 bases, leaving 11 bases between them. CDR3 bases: TGTGCCAGCAGTCTCGGGCCGTACAATCAGCCCCAGCATTTT. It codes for CASSLGPYNQPQHF.

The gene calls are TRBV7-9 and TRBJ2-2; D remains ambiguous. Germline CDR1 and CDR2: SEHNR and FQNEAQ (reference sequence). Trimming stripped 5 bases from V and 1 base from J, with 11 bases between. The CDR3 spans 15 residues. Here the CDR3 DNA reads TGTGCCAGCAGCCCTGGGTCCGGGAACACCGGGGAGCTGTTTTTT. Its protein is CASSPGSGNTGELFF.

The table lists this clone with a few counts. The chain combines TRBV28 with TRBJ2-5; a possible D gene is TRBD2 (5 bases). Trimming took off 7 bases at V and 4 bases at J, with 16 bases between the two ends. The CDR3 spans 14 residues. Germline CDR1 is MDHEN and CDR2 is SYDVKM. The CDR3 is CASNMIGLSETQYF. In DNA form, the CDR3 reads TGTGCCAGCAACATGATCGGACTCTCAGAGACCCAGTACTTC.

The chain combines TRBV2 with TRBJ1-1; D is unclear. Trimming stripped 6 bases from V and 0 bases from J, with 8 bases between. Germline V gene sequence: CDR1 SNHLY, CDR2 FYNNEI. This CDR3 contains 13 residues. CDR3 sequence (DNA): TGTGCCAGCAGGGGCCAGATGAACACTGAAGCTTTCTTT. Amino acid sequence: CASRGQMNTEAFF. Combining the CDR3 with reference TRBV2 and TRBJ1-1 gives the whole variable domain EPEVTQTPSHQVTQMGQEVILRCVPISNHLYFYWYRQILGQKVEFLVSFYNNEISEKSEIFDDQFSVERPDGSNFTLKIRSTKLEDSAMYFCASRGQMNTEAFFGQGTRLTVV.

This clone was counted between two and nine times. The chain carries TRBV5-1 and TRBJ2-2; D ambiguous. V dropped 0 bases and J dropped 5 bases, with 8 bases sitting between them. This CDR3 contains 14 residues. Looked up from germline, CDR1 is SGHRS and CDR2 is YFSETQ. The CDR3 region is CASSLDTETGELFF. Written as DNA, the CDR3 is TGCGCCAGCAGCTTGGATACTGAAACCGGGGAGCTGTTTTTT. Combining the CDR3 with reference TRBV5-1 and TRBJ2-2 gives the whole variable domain KAGVTQTPRYLIKTRGQQVTLSCSPISGHRSVSWYQQTPGQGLQFLFEYFSETQRNKGNFPGRFSGRQFSNSRSEMNVSTLELGDSALYLCASSLDTETGELFFGEGSRLTVL.

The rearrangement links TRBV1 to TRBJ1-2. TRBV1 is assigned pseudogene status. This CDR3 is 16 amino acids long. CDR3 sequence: CTSRKTCLRKTYGYTF. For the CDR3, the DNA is TGCACCAGCAGAAAAACATGTTTGCGAAAGACCTATGGCTACACCTTC.

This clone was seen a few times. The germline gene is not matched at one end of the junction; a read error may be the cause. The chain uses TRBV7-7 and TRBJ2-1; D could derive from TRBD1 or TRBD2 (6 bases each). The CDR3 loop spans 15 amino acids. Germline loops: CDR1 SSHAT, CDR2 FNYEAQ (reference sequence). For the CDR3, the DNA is TGTGCTAGCAGCTTAGCGGAGGGGGAATACAATGAGCAGTTCTTC. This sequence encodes CASSLAEGEYNEQFF.

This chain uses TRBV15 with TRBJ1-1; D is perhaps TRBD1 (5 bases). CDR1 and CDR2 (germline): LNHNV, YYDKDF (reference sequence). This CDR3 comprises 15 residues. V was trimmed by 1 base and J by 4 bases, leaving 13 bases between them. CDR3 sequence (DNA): TGTGCCACCAGCAGAGTAGGGACCCCCAGCACTGAAGCTTTCTTT. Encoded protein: CATSRVGTPSTEAFF.

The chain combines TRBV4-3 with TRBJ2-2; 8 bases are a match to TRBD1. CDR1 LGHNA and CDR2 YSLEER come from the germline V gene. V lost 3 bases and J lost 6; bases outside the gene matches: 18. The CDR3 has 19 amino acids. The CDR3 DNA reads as TGCGCCAGCAGCCACCGCTGGACAGGGACAGGATTACAGGCCGGGGAGCTGTTTTTT. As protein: CASSHRWTGTGLQAGELFF.

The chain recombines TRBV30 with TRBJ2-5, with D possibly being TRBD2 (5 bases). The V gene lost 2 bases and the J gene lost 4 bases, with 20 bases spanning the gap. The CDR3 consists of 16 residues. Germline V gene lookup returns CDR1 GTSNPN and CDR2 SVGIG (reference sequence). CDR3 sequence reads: CAWSSREGRFGETQYF. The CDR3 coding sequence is TGTGCCTGGAGTTCCCGGGAAGGACGGTTCGGAGAGACCCAGTACTTC.

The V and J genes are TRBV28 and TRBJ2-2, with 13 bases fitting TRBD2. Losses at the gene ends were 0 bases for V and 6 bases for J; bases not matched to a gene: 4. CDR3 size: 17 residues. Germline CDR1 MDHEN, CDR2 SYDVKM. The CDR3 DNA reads TGTGCCAGCAGTTTATGGGAACTAGCGGGGGGGCCCGGGGAGCTGTTTTTT. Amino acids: CASSLWELAGGPGELFF.

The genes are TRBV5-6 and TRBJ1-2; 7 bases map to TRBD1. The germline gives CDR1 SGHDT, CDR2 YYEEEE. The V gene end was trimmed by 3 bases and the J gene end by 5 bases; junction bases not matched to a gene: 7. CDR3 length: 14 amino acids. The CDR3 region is CASSYRGFGYGYTF. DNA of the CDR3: TGTGCCAGCAGCTACAGGGGCTTCGGGTATGGCTACACCTTC.

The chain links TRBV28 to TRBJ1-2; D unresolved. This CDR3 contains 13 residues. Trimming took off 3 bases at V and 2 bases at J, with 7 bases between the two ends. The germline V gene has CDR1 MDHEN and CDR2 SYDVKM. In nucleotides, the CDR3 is TGTGCCAGCAGTTTGGACGTGAACTATGGCTACACCTTC. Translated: CASSLDVNYGYTF.

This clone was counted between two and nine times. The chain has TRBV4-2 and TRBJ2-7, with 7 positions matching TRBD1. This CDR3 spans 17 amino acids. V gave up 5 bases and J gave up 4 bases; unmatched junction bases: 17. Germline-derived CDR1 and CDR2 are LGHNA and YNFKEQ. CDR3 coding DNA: TGTGCCAGCAGCACGGCTAGGGACAGTATGACAGTATACGAGCAGTACTTC. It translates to CASSTARDSMTVYEQYF.

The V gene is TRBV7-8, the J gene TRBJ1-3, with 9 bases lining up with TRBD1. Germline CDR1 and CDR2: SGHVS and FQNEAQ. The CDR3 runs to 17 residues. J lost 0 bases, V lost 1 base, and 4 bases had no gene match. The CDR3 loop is CASSLGGTGYSGNTIYF. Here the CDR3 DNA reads TGTGCCAGCAGCTTAGGGGGGACAGGGTACTCTGGAAACACCATATATTTT.

In DNA form, the CDR3 reads TGTGCCAGCAGCTTCCCATATAGTGAGACCCAGTACTTC. This sequence encodes CASSFPYSETQYF. The chain employs TRBV7-8 and TRBJ2-5; unclear D gene. Germline V gene lookup returns CDR1 SGHVS and CDR2 FQNEAQ. The CDR3 covers 13 residues. V lost 3 bases and J 5 bases, leaving 10 bases between the germline ends. Looking up the rest from reference TRBV7-8 and TRBJ2-5 gives the full variable domain: GAGVSQSPRYKVAKRGQDVALRCDPISGHVSLFWYQQALGQGPEFLTYFQNEAQLDKSGLPSDRFFAERPEGSVSTLKIQRTQQEDSAVYLCASSFPYSETQYFGPGTRLLVL.

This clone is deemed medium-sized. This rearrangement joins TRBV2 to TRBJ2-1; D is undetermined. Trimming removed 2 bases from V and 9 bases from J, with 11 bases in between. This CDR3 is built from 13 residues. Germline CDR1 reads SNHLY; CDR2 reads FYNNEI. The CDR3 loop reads CASSEQDLGEQFF. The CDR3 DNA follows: TGTGCCAGCAGTGAACAGGACCTCGGTGAGCAGTTCTTC.

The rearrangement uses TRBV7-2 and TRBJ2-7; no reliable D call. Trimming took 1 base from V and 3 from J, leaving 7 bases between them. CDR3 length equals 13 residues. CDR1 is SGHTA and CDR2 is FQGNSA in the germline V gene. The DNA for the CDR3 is TGTGCCAGCAGCTTAGGGCGGAGCTACGAGCAGTACTTC. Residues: CASSLGRSYEQYF.

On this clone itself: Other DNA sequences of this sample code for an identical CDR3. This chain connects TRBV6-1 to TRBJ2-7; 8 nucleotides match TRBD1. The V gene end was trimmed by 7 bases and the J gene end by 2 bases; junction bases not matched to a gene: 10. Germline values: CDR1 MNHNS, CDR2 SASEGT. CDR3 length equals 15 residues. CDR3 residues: CASIFDRGLPYEQYF. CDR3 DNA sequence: TGTGCCAGCATTTTTGACAGGGGATTACCCTACGAGCAGTACTTC.

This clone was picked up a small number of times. CDR3 protein: CASSSGTGTQPQHF. The DNA for the CDR3 is TGTGCCAGCAGCTCCGGGACAGGGACTCAGCCCCAGCATTTT. The chain employs TRBV7-8 and TRBJ1-5; 9 bases align to TRBD1. The length of the CDR3 is 14 residues. Germline CDR1 is SGHVS and CDR2 is FQNEAQ. The trim removed 4 bases at V and 6 bases at J, leaving 4 bases unmatched.

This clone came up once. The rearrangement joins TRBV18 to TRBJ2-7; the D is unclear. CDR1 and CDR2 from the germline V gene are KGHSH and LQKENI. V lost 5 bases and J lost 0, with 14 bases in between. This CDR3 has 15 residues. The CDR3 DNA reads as TGTGCCAGCTCAGAGTCTTGGATTAGCTCCTACGAGCAGTACTTC. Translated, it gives CASSESWISSYEQYF.

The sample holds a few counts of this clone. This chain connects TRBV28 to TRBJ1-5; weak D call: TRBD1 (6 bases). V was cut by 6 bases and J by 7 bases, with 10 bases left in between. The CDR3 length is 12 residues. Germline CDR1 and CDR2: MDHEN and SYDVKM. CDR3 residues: CASSTGSQPQHF. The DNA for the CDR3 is TGTGCCAGCAGCACAGGGTCCCAGCCCCAGCATTTT.

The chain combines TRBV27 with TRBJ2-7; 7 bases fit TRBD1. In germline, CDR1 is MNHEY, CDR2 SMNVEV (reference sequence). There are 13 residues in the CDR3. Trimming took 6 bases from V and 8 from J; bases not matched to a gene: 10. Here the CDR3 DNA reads TGTGCCAGCAGCCAGGGACCGACAGGGAAGCAGTACTTC. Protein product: CASSQGPTGKQYF.

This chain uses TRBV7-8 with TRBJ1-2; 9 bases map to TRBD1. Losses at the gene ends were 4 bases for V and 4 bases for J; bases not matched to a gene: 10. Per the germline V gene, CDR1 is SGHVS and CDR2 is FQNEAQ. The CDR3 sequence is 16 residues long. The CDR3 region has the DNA TGTGCCAGCAGCTCTGGACACAGGGGGCTGATCTATGGCTACACCTTC. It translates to CASSSGHRGLIYGYTF.

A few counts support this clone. CDR3 protein: CASSVGVSNTEAFF. DNA for the CDR3: TGTGCCAGCAGCGTCGGAGTGTCAAACACTGAAGCTTTCTTT. The chain carries TRBV9 and TRBJ1-1; D is uncertain. This CDR3 has 14 amino acids. Trimming shortened V by 2 bases and J by 2 bases, and 10 bases separated the two germline ends. Per germline, CDR1 SGDLS and CDR2 YYNGEE.

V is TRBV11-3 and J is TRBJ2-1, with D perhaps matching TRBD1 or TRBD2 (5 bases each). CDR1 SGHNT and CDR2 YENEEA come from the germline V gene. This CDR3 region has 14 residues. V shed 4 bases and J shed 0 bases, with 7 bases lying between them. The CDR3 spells CASSSGSSYNEQFF. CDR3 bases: TGTGCCAGCAGCTCAGGGAGCTCCTACAATGAGCAGTTCTTC.

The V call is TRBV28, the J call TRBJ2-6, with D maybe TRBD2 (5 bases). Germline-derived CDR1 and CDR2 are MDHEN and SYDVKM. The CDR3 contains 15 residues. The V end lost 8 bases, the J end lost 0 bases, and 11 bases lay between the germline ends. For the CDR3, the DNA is TGTGCCAGCCTCGGGGTGAGCTCTGGGGCCAACGTCCTGACTTTC. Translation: CASLGVSSGANVLTF.

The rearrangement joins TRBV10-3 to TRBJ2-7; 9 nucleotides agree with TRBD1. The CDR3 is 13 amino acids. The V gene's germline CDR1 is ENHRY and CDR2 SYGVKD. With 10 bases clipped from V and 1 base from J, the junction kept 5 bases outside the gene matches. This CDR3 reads CATGTGQSYEQYF. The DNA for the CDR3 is TGTGCCACCGGGACAGGGCAATCCTACGAGCAGTACTTC.

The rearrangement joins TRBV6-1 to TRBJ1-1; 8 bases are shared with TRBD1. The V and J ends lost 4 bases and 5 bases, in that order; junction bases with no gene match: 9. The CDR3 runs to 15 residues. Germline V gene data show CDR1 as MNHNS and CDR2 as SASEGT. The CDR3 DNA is TGTGCCAGCAGTGCACTCAGGGGGCGCGGGACTGAAGCTTTCTTT. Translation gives CASSALRGRGTEAFF.